This T cell receptor beta chain stems from a study of spatial heterogeneity in lung cancer. The sample's time point: sample taken at primary tumor resection. Whole RNA, isolated from tumor, nontumor lung or frozen PBMC, was sequenced without prior sorting. The CDR3 has 16 residues. V lost 0 bases and J lost 1; bases outside the gene matches: 4. CDR1 and CDR2 (germline): SGHTA, FQGNSA. A single record per CDR3 protein comes from TCRdb applying MiXCR to the 5' RACE reads. Here the sample spans some 25,000 distinct CDR3 sequences, roughly 4.8% being singletons. The table lists this clonotype with many counts.

Source: PBMCs, taken at surgery. This TCR was sampled from a male donor with early-stage non-small cell lung cancer. The chain couples TRBV7-2 to TRBJ2-5; the match to TRBD1 covers 8 bases. The CDR3 loop is CASSLALGTGQETQYF. CDR3 bases: TGTGCCAGCAGCTTAGCGCTCGGGACAGGCCAAGAGACCCAGTACTTC.